This T cell receptor beta chain stems from a study of CD8 T cells in ankylosing spondylitis. The study's findings and limits: Among TCR beta sequences, a motif of eight highly homologous variants appeared characteristic of ankylosing spondylitis blood.

This CDR3 has 16 residues. Trimming shortened V by 3 bases and J by 6 bases, and 18 bases separated the two germline ends. Libraries for TCR beta were made by quantitative 5'-RACE with molecular barcodes. TCRdb fed the 5' RACE reads into MiXCR, producing one record per CDR3 protein. Of a few hundred thousand distinct CDR3 sequences detected, about 22% appear once; the ten largest clones hold approximately 16%. With regard to this clonotype: Antigen specificity is unknown.

This clonotype originated in a male donor with ankylosing spondylitis. Sequencing was performed on blood, either unsorted or a sorted T cell fraction (not recorded which). The V call is TRBV12-3 or TRBV12-4, the J call TRBJ2-1; no firm D call. The DNA for the CDR3 is TGTGCCAGCAGTTTTAATAGGTGGGCTGAGAGCAATGAGCAGTTCTTC. Translation: CASSFNRWAESNEQFF.